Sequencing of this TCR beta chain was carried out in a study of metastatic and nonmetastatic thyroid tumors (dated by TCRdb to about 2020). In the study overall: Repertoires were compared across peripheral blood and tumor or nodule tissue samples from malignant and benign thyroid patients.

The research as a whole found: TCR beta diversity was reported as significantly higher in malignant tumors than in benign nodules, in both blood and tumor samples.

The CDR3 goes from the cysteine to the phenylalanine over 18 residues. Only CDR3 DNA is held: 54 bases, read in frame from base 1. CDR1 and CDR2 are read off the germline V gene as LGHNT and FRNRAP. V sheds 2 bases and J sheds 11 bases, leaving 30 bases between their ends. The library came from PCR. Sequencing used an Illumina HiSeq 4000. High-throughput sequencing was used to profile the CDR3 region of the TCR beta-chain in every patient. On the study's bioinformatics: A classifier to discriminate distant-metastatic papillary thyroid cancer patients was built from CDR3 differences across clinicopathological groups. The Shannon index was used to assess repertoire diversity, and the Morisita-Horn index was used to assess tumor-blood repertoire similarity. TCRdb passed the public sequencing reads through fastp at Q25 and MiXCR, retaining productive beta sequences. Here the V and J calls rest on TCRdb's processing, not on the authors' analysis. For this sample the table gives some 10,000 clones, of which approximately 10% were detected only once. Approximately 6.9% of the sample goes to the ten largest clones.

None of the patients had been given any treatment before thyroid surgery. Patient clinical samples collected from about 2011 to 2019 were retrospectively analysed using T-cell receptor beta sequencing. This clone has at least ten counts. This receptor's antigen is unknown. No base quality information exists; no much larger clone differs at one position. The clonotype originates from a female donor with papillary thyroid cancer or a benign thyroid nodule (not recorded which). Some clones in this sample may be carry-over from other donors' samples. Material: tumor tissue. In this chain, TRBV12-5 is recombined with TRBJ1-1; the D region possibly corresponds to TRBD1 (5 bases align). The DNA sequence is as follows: TGTGCTAGTGGTTTGTCCCCTGGGGCAGAGTACGGCCGTTTGTCCGCTTTCTTT. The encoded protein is CASGLSPGAEYGRLSAFF.